These T cell receptor beta chains were read from a single sample in a study of cytomegalovirus exposure and HLA in healthy donors. This table comes from immunoSEQ multiplex PCR, and its TCRdb copy is limited to in-frame clones, with some not included. This table has 100,000 to 150,000 clones, 60% to 80% appearing once. Source material: PBMCs. These receptors originate from a woman aged 60-75 years in good health and CMV-seronegative. Each CDR3 is given with its conserved first and last residue. The order of the fields is clone size, D gene, J gene, V gene, CDR3 protein, CDR3 DNA. A D gene is named only where the DNA matches it firmly. Rows may omit the clone size; those that give it use once, few, many or a size class.

-	-	TRBJ2-7	TRBV5-4	CASSPPGGRVSGREQYF	TGTGCCAGCAGCCCCCCGGGTGGCAGGGTATCCGGTCGCGAGCAGTACTTC
-	-	TRBJ2-7	TRBV28	CASSFSPREQYF	TGTGCCAGCAGTTTCAGCCCGAGGGAGCAGTACTTC
-	-	TRBJ1-2	TRBV6-6	CASSYSGLNYGYTF	TGTGCCAGCAGTTATTCGGGACTTAACTATGGCTACACCTTC
-	-	TRBJ2-6	TRBV7-3	CASSPMAVSGANVLTF	TGTGCCAGCAGCCCCATGGCAGTCTCTGGGGCCAACGTCCTGACTTTC
-	-	TRBJ1-6	TRBV25-1	CATDSLNSPLHF	TGTGCCACCGACAGCCTCAATTCACCCCTCCACTTT
-	-	TRBJ1-1	TRBV7-6	CASSLQGANTEAFF	TGTGCCAGCAGCTTGCAGGGCGCGAACACTGAAGCTTTCTTT
-	TRBD1	TRBJ1-2	TRBV28	CASWDRGFSDGYTF	TGTGCCAGCTGGGACAGGGGATTTTCGGATGGCTACACCTTC
-	-	TRBJ2-5	TRBV10-1	CASSESTGALQETQYF	TGCGCCAGCAGTGAGTCTACAGGAGCCTTGCAAGAGACCCAGTACTTC
once	TRBD2	TRBJ2-1	TRBV5-4	CASSLGGEGEQFF	TGTGCCAGCAGCTTGGGGGGGGAGGGTGAGCAGTTCTTC
-	-	TRBJ1-4	TRBV7-9	CASSSRKEAATNEKLFF	TGTGCCAGCAGCTCTAGGAAGGAAGCGGCAACTAATGAAAAACTGTTTTTT
-	TRBD1	TRBJ1-5	TRBV7-6	CASSLGTADGQPQHF	TGTGCCAGCAGCCTCGGGACAGCGGATGGTCAGCCCCAGCATTTT
-	-	TRBJ2-1	TRBV1	CTSSQEGLAGEGVYNEQFF	TGCACCAGCAGCCAAGAGGGACTAGCGGGAGAAGGCGTCTACAATGAGCAGTTCTTC
-	TRBD2	TRBJ2-7	TRBV2	CASSPRDYPFYEQYF	TGTGCCAGCAGCCCCCGGGACTACCCTTTCTACGAGCAGTACTTC
-	TRBD2	TRBJ2-7	TRBV7-3	CASSLAPGGSSYEQYF	TGTGCCAGCAGCTTAGCCCCAGGCGGGAGCTCCTACGAGCAGTACTTC
-	-	TRBJ1-5	TRBV28	CASIASRNQPQHF	TGTGCCAGCATCGCGTCTCGCAATCAGCCCCAGCATTTT
-	TRBD1	TRBJ1-4	TRBV14	CAGSLRTGGIANEKLFF	TGTGCCGGCAGCCTAAGAACAGGGGGCATTGCTAATGAAAAACTGTTTTTT
-	TRBD2	TRBJ2-3	TRBV10-2	CASSESGSGSRADTQYF	TGCGCCAGCAGTGAGTCAGGGAGCGGGAGTAGGGCAGATACGCAGTATTTT
-	-	TRBJ1-1	TRBV28	CASSFVAGPLNTEAFF	TGTGCCAGCAGTTTTGTGGCAGGTCCCCTTAACACTGAAGCTTTCTTT
-	TRBD2	TRBJ2-5	TRBV7-9	CASSLRPGLAVRETQYF	TGTGCCAGCAGCTTAAGACCTGGACTAGCGGTTAGGGAGACCCAGTACTTC
-	-	TRBJ1-3	TRBV7-9	CASSLESGISGNTIYF	TGTGCCAGCAGCTTAGAGTCAGGAATCTCTGGAAACACCATATATTTT
-	-	TRBJ2-4	TRBV19	CASRGGGSKNIQYF	TGTGCCAGTAGGGGAGGGGGATCCAAAAACATTCAGTACTTC
-	-	TRBJ1-6	TRBV19	CASSIGGYYNSPLHF	TGTGCCAGTAGTATAGGAGGGTACTATAATTCACCCCTCCACTTT
-	-	TRBJ2-5	TRBV12-1	CASSARTSGETQYF	TGTGCCAGCAGCGCCCGGACTAGCGGGGAGACCCAGTACTTC
-	TRBD2	TRBJ2-1	TRBV25-1	CASSGRLAGPNEQFF	TGTGCCAGCAGTGGTAGACTAGCGGGTCCCAATGAGCAGTTCTTC
-	TRBD1	TRBJ1-3	TRBV11-2	CASSPRQGHVNTIYF	TGTGCCAGCAGCCCGAGACAGGGTCATGTGAACACCATATATTTT
-	-	TRBJ2-1	TRBV30	CAWTAELAAYNEQFF	TGTGCCTGGACCGCCGAACTAGCAGCCTACAATGAGCAGTTCTTC
once	-	TRBJ1-1	TRBV7-6	CASSHTIGEGEAFF	TGTGCCAGCAGCCATACAATAGGGGAGGGTGAAGCTTTCTTT
-	TRBD1	TRBJ2-7	TRBV6-1	CASSYTTGSYEQYF	TGTGCCAGCTCGTACACGACAGGGAGCTACGAGCAGTACTTC
-	-	TRBJ1-3	TRBV25-1	CASGPGGARVVGNTIYF	TGTGCCAGCGGACCGGGGGGGGCGAGGGTGGTTGGAAACACCATATATTTT
-	-	TRBJ1-1	TRBV5-1	CASSLEGNGGGTEAFF	TGCGCCAGCAGCTTGGAAGGGAATGGGGGAGGGACTGAAGCTTTCTTT
-	TRBD2	TRBJ2-7	TRBV28	CASSSHGLAGGFDEQYF	TGTGCCAGCAGTTCCCACGGACTAGCGGGAGGGTTCGACGAGCAGTACTTC
-	TRBD2	TRBJ2-7	TRBV28	CASSPSRGDYEQYF	TGTGCCAGCAGTCCATCACGGGGGGACTACGAGCAGTACTTC
-	TRBD1	TRBJ2-7	TRBV28	CASSLGQAKPYEQYF	TGTGCCAGCAGTTTGGGACAGGCCAAGCCCTACGAGCAGTACTTC
-	-	TRBJ1-1	TRBV4-1	CASSPQGSKTEAFF	TGCGCCAGCAGCCCACAGGGTAGTAAGACTGAAGCTTTCTTT
-	-	TRBJ1-5	TRBV30	CAWSRRGGAYQPQHF	TGTGCCTGGAGTCGACGGGGGGGGGCCTATCAGCCCCAGCATTTT
once	TRBD2	TRBJ2-3	TRBV5-1	CASSFLAGSTDTQYF	TGCGCCAGCAGCTTTCTAGCGGGGAGCACAGATACGCAGTATTTT
-	-	TRBJ1-2	TRBV6-1	CASSEAEGGHYGYTF	TGTGCCAGCAGTGAAGCAGAGGGTGGTCACTATGGCTACACCTTC
-	TRBD1	TRBJ2-3	TRBV7-3	CASSSGQGATDTQYF	TGTGCCAGCAGCTCGGGACAGGGGGCGACAGATACGCAGTATTTT
few	-	TRBJ2-7	TRBV7-9	CASSRGTSTYEQYF	TGTGCCAGCAGCCGCGGGACTTCCACCTACGAGCAGTACTTC
-	TRBD1	TRBJ1-6	TRBV27	CASRLGQVISPLHF	TGTGCCAGCAGATTGGGACAGGTGATTTCACCCCTCCACTTT
-	TRBD1	TRBJ1-5	TRBV19	CASSIINRGVNQPQHF	TGTGCCAGTAGTATAATCAACAGGGGGGTGAATCAGCCCCAGCATTTT
once	-	TRBJ2-3	TRBV4-1	CASSQAQGVRSDTQYF	TGCGCCAGCAGCCAAGCACAGGGCGTTCGGTCAGATACGCAGTATTTT
-	TRBD2	TRBJ2-5	TRBV7-9	CASSLKLAAETQYF	TGTGCCAGCAGCTTAAAACTAGCGGCAGAGACCCAGTACTTC
once	TRBD1	TRBJ2-7	TRBV5-1	CASGDPRQGPYEQYF	TGCGCCAGCGGCGACCCCAGACAGGGACCCTACGAGCAGTACTTC
-	TRBD1	TRBJ1-2	TRBV6-5	CASRDRDKDGYTF	TGTGCCAGCAGAGACAGGGATAAGGATGGCTACACCTTC
-	TRBD1	TRBJ2-1	TRBV27	CATQNRGSYNEQFF	TGTGCCACCCAAAACAGGGGTTCCTACAATGAACAGTTCTTC
-	TRBD1	TRBJ2-6	TRBV7-3	CASRRTGDYSGANVLTF	TGTGCCAGCAGGCGGACAGGGGACTACTCTGGGGCCAACGTCCTGACTTTC
-	TRBD2	TRBJ2-7	TRBV18	CASSRTSGESYEQYF	TGTGCCAGCTCACGTACTAGCGGCGAATCCTACGAGCAATACTTC
once	-	TRBJ2-6	TRBV15	CATSRGRGVEANVLTF	TGTGCCACCAGCAGAGGACGCGGGGTCGAGGCCAACGTCCTGACTTTC
few	-	TRBJ1-6	TRBV27	CASSPLRQGLNSPLHF	TGTGCCAGCAGTCCCTTGAGGCAGGGACTCAATTCACCCCTCCACTTT
few	TRBD1	TRBJ1-5	TRBV29-1	CSVAGQGPNQPQHF	TGCAGCGTTGCGGGACAGGGACCCAATCAGCCCCAGCATTTT
-	TRBD1	TRBJ2-2	TRBV11-3	CASSQGQGARDGELFF	TGTGCCAGCAGCCAGGGACAGGGGGCGCGGGACGGGGAGCTGTTTTTT
-	-	TRBJ2-5	TRBV1	CTSSHRIGTGVNETQYF	TGCACCAGCAGCCACAGAATCGGGACAGGGGTGAATGAGACCCAGTACTTC
-	-	TRBJ1-2	TRBV18	CASSPPRQPGYGYTF	TGTGCCAGCTCACCACCGCGGCAGCCAGGGTATGGCTACACCTTC